A selection of T cell receptor beta chains follows, all from one sample in a study of blood T cell repertoires in COVID-19. TCRdb's table, derived via immunoSEQ multiplex PCR, lists solely in-frame clones and lacks some. The sample consists of 45,000 to 65,000 clones, more than 90% of them appearing once. Source material: peripheral blood. The receptors derive from a man over 45 with acute or convalescent COVID-19. Both conserved end residues are trimmed from each CDR3. Fields, in order: V gene, J gene, CDR3 protein.

>TRBV19|TRBJ1-1
ASKLNTEAF
>TRBV18|TRBJ2-3
ASSDTSGASTDTQY
>TRBV19|TRBJ1-1
ASSSGFTEAF
>TRBV7-9|TRBJ1-1
ASSLEPGVNTEAF
>TRBV30|TRBJ1-1
ASNTGVDMNTEAF
>TRBV4-3|TRBJ2-3
ASSHSRDFQQY
>TRBV5-6|TRBJ1-5
ASSTGTGRNQPQH
>TRBV29-1|TRBJ2-7
SVYPGQEKSEQY
>TRBV6-2/TRBV6-3|TRBJ2-3
ASSHEREASLGTDTQY
>TRBV5-1|TRBJ2-7
ASSSGLAGVYEQY
>TRBV27|TRBJ1-5
ASSLSAGRNQPQH
>TRBV6-5|TRBJ2-2
ASSYSFGRNTGELF
>TRBV19|TRBJ1-3
ASTTGTGSGNTIY
>TRBV7-8|TRBJ2-2
ASSLSRGTGELF
>TRBV6-1|TRBJ1-2
ASSELETGVNYGYT
>TRBV14|TRBJ1-2
ASSQDQGRPRSYGYT
>TRBV20-1|TRBJ1-2
SASPALRGDYGYT
>TRBV7-2|TRBJ2-1
ASSLAGTSGRAEQF
>TRBV19|TRBJ2-2
ASTGTGNVGELF
>TRBV7-9|TRBJ2-3
ASSRSPGSTDTQY
>TRBV10-1|TRBJ1-5
ASTPDTPNQPQH
>TRBV10-3|TRBJ2-1
AISAWTSGSPAYNEQF
>TRBV4-1|TRBJ2-7
ASSQVPGQGAKEQY
>TRBV30|TRBJ2-1
AWSVVGGSYNEQF
>TRBV4-1|TRBJ2-1
ASSQDVRLAGYNEQF
>TRBV5-5|TRBJ1-1
ASSWGQNTEAF
>TRBV6-2/TRBV6-3|TRBJ2-7
ASSYLLAGGGDTYEQY
>TRBV5-1|TRBJ2-1
ASSLLRLAGEQF
>TRBV2|TRBJ1-6
ASSRGALDFNSPLH
>TRBV3-1/TRBV3-2|TRBJ1-6
ASSQVESRTGGSSPLH
>TRBV9|TRBJ2-2
ASSVVAGANTGELF
>TRBV11-3|TRBJ1-3
ASSLAVSNSGNTIY
>TRBV5-8|TRBJ2-5
ASSLTSTGPQY
>TRBV5-4|TRBJ1-2
ASSSGGGLYYGYT
>TRBV5-5|TRBJ2-7
ASSFSPEIAYEQY
>TRBV3-1/TRBV3-2|TRBJ1-1
ASSPSRDRGQAF
>TRBV9|TRBJ1-5
ASSVEGAQPQH
>TRBV5-4|TRBJ1-1
ASSSGQGPPRGTEAF